This T cell receptor (beta chain) was sequenced during a study of blood T cell repertoires in COVID-19. Profiling relied on immunoSEQ multiplex PCR, and the TCRdb table lists in-frame clones only, not all of them. The sample holds under 150,000 clones; under 90% are singletons and the top ten take roughly 34%. Germline V CDR1 and CDR2: LGHDT, YNNKEL (reference sequence). This CDR3 region has 21 residues. Trimming left V 0 bases short and J 0 bases short, with 25 bases between. This sequence joins TRBV3-1 (or the pseudogene TRBV3-2) and TRBJ2-3; weak D call: TRBD1 (6 bases). The clonotype originates from a human donor in a cohort sampled during active COVID-19. Material for sequencing was peripheral blood. The CDR3 reads CASSQDTGLVRLGASTDTQYF. The CDR3 DNA reads TGTGCCAGCAGCCAAGATACTGGACTCGTCAGGTTGGGGGCTAGCACAGATACGCAGTATTTT.